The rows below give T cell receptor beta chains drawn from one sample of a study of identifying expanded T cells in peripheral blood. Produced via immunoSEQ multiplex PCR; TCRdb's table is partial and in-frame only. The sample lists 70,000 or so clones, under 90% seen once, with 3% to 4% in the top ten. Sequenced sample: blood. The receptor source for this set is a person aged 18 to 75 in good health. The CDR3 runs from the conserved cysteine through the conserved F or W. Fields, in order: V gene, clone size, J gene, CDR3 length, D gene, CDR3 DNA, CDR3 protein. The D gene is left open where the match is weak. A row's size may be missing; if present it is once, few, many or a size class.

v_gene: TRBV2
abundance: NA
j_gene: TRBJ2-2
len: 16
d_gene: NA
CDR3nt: TGTGCCAGCAGTAGAACAGTCCCTCTTAACACCGGGGAGCTGTTTTTT
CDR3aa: CASSRTVPLNTGELFF

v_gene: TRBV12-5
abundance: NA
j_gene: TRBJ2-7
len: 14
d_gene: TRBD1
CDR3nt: TGTGCTAGCCCATTACAGGGGGCGTCCTACGAGCAGTACTTC
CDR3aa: CASPLQGASYEQYF

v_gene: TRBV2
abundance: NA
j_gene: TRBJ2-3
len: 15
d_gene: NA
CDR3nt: TGTGCCAGCAGTGAACAGGGGGGTTGGACAGATACGCAGTATTTT
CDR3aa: CASSEQGGWTDTQYF

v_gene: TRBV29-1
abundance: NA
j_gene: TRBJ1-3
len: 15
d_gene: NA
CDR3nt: TGCAGCGTTGCGTCGGAGGGTTACTCTGGAAACACCATATATTTT
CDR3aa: CSVASEGYSGNTIYF

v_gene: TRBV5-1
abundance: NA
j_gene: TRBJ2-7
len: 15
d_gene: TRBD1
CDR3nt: TGCGCCAGCAGCCTCACCGGGACAGGGACCTACGAGCAGTACTTC
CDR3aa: CASSLTGTGTYEQYF

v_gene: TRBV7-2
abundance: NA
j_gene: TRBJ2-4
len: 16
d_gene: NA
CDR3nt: TGTGCCAGCAGCTCGGGGTCCGTAATATCAGTGGACATTCAGTACTTC
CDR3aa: CASSSGSVISVDIQYF

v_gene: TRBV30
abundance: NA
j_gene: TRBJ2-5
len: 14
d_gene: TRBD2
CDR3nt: TGTGCCTGGGCCCGGGGAGGGACCCAAGAGACCCAGTACTTC
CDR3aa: CAWARGGTQETQYF

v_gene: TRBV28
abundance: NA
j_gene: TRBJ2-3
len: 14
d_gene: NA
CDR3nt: TGTGCCAGCAGTCGTTCGGGGGCGGAAGATACGCAGTATTTT
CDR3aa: CASSRSGAEDTQYF

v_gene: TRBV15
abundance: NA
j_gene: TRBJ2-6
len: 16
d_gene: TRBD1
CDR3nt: TGTGCCACCAGTAGGGACAGGGACGCTGGGGCCAACGTCCTGACTTTC
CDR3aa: CATSRDRDAGANVLTF

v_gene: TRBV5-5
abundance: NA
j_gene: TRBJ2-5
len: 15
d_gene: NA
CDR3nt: TGTGCCAGCAGCTTGGTGGCGGGGATCCAAGAGACCCAGTACTTC
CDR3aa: CASSLVAGIQETQYF

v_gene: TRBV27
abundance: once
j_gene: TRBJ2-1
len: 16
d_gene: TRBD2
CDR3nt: TGTGCCAGCAGTTTATCGTCGGGAGGGGGCTACAATGAGCAGTTCTTC
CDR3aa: CASSLSSGGGYNEQFF

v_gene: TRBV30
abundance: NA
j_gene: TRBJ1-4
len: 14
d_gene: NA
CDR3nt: TGTGCCTGGAGTGTGGGGGCTCGGCCAGAAAAACTGTTTTTT
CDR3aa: CAWSVGARPEKLFF

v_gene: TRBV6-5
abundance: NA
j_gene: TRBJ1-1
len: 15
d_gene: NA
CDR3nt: TGTGCCAGCAGTTACAATGCGGGGGCTCTCACTGAAGCTTTCTTT
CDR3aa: CASSYNAGALTEAFF

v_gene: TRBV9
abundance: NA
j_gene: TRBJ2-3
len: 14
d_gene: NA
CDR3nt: TGTGCCAGCAGCGTAGTCGCCATCACAGATACGCAGTATTTT
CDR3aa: CASSVVAITDTQYF

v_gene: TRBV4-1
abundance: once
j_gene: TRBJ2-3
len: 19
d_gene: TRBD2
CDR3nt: TGCGCCAGCAGCCGGTCGGCTAGCGGGGGCCCCGGTAGCACAGATACGCAGTATTTT
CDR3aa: CASSRSASGGPGSTDTQYF

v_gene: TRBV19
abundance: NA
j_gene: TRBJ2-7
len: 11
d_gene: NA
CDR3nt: TGTGCCACGGGGGTTGGTTACGAGCAGTACTTC
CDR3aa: CATGVGYEQYF

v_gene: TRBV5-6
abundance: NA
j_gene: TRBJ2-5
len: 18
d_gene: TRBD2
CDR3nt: TGTGCCAGCAGCTTGTCTACCCAGGCTAGCGGGTACCAAGAGACCCAGTACTTC
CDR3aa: CASSLSTQASGYQETQYF

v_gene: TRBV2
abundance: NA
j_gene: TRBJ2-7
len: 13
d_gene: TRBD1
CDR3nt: TGTGCCAGCCGCGGACAGGTTTCCTACGAGCAGTACTTC
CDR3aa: CASRGQVSYEQYF

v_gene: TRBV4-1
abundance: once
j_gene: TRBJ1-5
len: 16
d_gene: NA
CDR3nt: TGCGCCAGCAGCCAAGCCAATTTGGTGAGCAATCAGCCCCAGCATTTT
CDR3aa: CASSQANLVSNQPQHF

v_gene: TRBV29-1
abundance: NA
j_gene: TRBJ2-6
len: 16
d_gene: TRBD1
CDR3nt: TGCAGCGTTGCGGGACAGGGGGCTTATGGGGCCAACGTCCTGACTTTC
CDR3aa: CSVAGQGAYGANVLTF

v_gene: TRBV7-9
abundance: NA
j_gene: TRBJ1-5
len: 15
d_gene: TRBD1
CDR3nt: TGTGCCAGCAGCGTAACAGGGGAGAGAAATCAGCCCCAGCATTTT
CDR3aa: CASSVTGERNQPQHF

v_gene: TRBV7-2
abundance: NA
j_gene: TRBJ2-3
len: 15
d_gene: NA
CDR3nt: TGTGCCAGCAGAAGGACGGCCTTTTTCACAGATACGCAGTATTTT
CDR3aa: CASRRTAFFTDTQYF

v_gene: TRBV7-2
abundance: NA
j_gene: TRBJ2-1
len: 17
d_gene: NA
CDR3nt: TGTGCCAGCAGCGCCTCAGTAAACCGGGGTCGGTACAATGAGCAGTTCTTC
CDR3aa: CASSASVNRGRYNEQFF

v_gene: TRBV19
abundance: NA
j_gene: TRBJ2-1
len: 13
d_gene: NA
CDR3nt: TGTGCCAGTAGTCTGAAGGCCTACAATGAGCAGTTCTTC
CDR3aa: CASSLKAYNEQFF

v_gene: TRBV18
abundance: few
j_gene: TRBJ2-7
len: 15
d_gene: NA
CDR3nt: TGTGCCAGCTCACCACCCAGCAGGAACTCCTACGAGCAGTACTTC
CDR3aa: CASSPPSRNSYEQYF

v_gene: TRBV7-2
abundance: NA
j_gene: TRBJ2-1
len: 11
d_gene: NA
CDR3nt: TGTGCCAGCAGCTCGCGCAATGAGCAGTTCTTC
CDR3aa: CASSSRNEQFF

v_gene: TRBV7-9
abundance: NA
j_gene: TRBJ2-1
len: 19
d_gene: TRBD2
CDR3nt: TGTGCCAGCAGCTTAGAGGTTTGGCGGCGGGAGGGCCGGAACAATGAGCAGTTCTTC
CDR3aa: CASSLEVWRREGRNNEQFF

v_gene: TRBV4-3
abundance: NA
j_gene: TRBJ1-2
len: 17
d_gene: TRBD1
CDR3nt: TGCGCCAGCAGCCAGGATCCAGGACAGGGTAGAGGTGATGGCTACACCTTC
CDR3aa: CASSQDPGQGRGDGYTF

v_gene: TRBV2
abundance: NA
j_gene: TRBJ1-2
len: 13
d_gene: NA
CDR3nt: TGTGCCAGCAGGGGGAAAGATAACTATGGCTACACCTTC
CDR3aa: CASRGKDNYGYTF

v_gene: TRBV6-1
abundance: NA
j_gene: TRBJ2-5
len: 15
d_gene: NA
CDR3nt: TGTGCCAGCAGTGGGGTGACAGGAGCTCAAGAGACCCAGTACTTC
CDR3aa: CASSGVTGAQETQYF

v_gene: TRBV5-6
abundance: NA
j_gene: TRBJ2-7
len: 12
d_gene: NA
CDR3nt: TGTGCCAGCAGCTTTGGCCTCGACGAGCAGTACTTC
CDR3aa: CASSFGLDEQYF

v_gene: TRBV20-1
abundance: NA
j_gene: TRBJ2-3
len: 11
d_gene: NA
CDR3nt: TGCAGTGCTACCTTTGAGGGTACGCAGTATTTT
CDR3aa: CSATFEGTQYF

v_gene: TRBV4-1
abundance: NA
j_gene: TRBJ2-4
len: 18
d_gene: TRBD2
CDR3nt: TGCGCCAGCAGCCAGGGACTAGCGAGGGGCCTAGCCAAAAACATTCAGTACTTC
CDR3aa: CASSQGLARGLAKNIQYF

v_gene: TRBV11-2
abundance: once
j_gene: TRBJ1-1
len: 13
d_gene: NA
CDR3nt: TGTGCCAGCAGCTTAGTTTCTCAGAGCGAAGCTTTCTTT
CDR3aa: CASSLVSQSEAFF

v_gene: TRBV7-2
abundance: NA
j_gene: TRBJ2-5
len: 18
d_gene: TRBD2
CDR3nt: TGTGCCAGCAGCTTAGAAGGGAGGGCTAGCGGGAGGGCTGAGACCCAGTACTTC
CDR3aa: CASSLEGRASGRAETQYF

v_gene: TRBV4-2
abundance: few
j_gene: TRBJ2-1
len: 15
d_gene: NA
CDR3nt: TGTGCCAGCAGCCAAGATGTCGGGAGTCACAATGAGCAGTTCTTC
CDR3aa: CASSQDVGSHNEQFF

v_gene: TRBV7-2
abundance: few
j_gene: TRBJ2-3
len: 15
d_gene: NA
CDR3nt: TGTGCCAGCAGCTTAGGTGGGGGGAACACAGATACGCAGTATTTT
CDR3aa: CASSLGGGNTDTQYF

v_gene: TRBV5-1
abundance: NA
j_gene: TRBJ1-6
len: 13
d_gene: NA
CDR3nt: TGCGCCAGCAGGGGTAATGTTGATTCACCCCTCCACTTT
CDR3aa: CASRGNVDSPLHF

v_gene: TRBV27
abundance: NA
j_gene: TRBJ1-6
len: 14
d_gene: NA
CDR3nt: TGTGCCAGCAGTTTAGGTACAGGCAATTCACCCCTCCACTTT
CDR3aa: CASSLGTGNSPLHF

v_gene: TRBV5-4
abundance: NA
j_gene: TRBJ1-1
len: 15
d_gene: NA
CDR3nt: TGTGCCAGCAGCTTGGGTGGGGCAGAATACACTGAAGCTTTCTTT
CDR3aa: CASSLGGAEYTEAFF

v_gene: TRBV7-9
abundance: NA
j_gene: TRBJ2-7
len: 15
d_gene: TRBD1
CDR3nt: TGTGCCAGCAGCTTCTTTTCGGCAGGGGGCGCCGAGCAGTACTTC
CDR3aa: CASSFFSAGGAEQYF

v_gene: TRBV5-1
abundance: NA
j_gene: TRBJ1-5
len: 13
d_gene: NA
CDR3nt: TGCGCCAGCAGCTTGGCCGGGGATCAGCCCCAGCATTTT
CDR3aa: CASSLAGDQPQHF

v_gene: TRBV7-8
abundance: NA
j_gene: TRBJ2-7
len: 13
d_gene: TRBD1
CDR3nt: TGTGCCAGCAGACTGATAGGGGGCGGCGAGCAGTACTTC
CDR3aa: CASRLIGGGEQYF

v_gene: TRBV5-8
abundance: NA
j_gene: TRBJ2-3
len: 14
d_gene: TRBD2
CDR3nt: TGTGCCAGCAGCTTGGGTAGAGCGGGGGATACGCAGTATTTT
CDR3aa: CASSLGRAGDTQYF

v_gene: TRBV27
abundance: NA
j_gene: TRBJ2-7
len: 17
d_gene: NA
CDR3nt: TGTGCCAGCAGTTTAATGTTCCCAGGGTCCCTCCCCTACGAGCAGTACTTC
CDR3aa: CASSLMFPGSLPYEQYF